The clone carrying this T cell receptor beta chain was counted a few times. What it recognizes is unknown. One entry per CDR3 protein results from TCRdb running MiXCR on the reads. The sample lists a few hundred thousand distinct CDR3 sequences; about 26% were seen once. CDR1 is LNHDA and CDR2 is SQIVND in the germline V gene (reference sequence). The CDR3 consists of 15 residues. The trim removed 8 bases at V and 1 base at J, leaving 10 bases unmatched. This specimen comes from a study of T cell repertoires in cytomegalovirus infection. Broader study findings: Carriers of CMV plus the relevant HLA were identified by cumulative public TCR beta family frequency.

The clonotype was recovered from a human donor in good health (CMV status not recorded). Some clones in this sample may be carry-over from other donors' samples. The rearrangement uses TRBV19 and TRBJ1-2; 7 bases align to TRBD1. Sequenced input: PBMCs. DNA for the CDR3: TGTGCCAGTCAGACAGGGAGTGTGAGTAACTATGGCTACACCTTC. Translation gives CASQTGSVSNYGYTF.